A single sample gave rise to the 27 T cell receptor beta chains below, sequenced in a study of T cell repertoires in cytomegalovirus infection. TCRdb redid the calling of the reads with MiXCR, one entry per CDR3 protein. The table has roughly 990,000 distinct CDR3 sequences, roughly 30% seen once. Their cognate antigens are unknown. This specimen was cultured CD8+ T cells from PBMCs, taken from culture after CMV antigen stimulation. Receptors originate from a human donor in good health (CMV status not recorded). Some clones in this sample may be carry-over from other donors' samples.

V and J are TRBV6-6 and TRBJ1-4; a weak D match, TRBD1 (5 bases). Germline V gives CDR1 MNHNY, CDR2 SVGAGI (reference sequence). The CDR3 has 15 amino acids. V lost 0 bases to trimming and J lost 4 bases, with 9 bases between them. The CDR3 nucleotides read TGTGCCAGCAGTTACTCCTGGGGGGATAATGAAAAACTGTTTTTT. This translates into CASSYSWGDNEKLFF.

J is TRBJ1-2 and V is TRBV5-6; tentative D call: TRBD1 (5 bases). The CDR3 has 17 residues. The V end was cut by 2 bases, the J end by 2 bases, with 19 bases between. CDR1 and CDR2 from the germline V gene are SGHDT and YYEEEE. CDR3 in DNA: TGTGCCAGCAGCTTCCTGGTCAGGGAGGAGGAAAACTATGGCTACACCTTC. Amino acid sequence: CASSFLVREEENYGYTF.

V is TRBV18 and J is TRBJ2-1; tentative D call: TRBD2 (5 bases). Germline loops: CDR1 KGHSH, CDR2 LQKENI. The CDR3 length is 16 residues. The V end lost 6 bases, the J end lost 8 bases, and 23 bases lay between the germline ends. DNA of the CDR3: TGTGCCAGCTCCCTCGAGACTAATACATCTCCGGATGAGCAGTTCTTC. Translating it yields CASSLETNTSPDEQFF.

The rearrangement joins TRBV29-1 to TRBJ2-2; 8 bases are a match to TRBD1. V lost 3 bases and J lost 0; bases outside the gene matches: 6. The CDR3 sequence is 16 residues long. Germline CDR1 reads SQVTM; CDR2 reads ANQGSEA. CDR3 loop: CSVEGRGHANTGELFF. CDR3 DNA sequence: TGCAGCGTTGAGGGCAGGGGGCACGCGAACACCGGGGAGCTGTTTTTT.

V gene TRBV28 combines with J gene TRBJ2-7; D is tentatively TRBD1 or TRBD2 (6 bases each). V lost 5 bases and J 4 bases, leaving 12 bases between the germline ends. Germline V gene data show CDR1 as MDHEN and CDR2 as SYDVKM. This CDR3 is 13 amino acids long. The CDR3 bases are TGTGCCAGCAGTCGGTCGGGGGCTTACGAGCAGTACGTC. This gives the protein CASSRSGAYEQYV.

This clonotype was seen a handful of times. CDR3 protein: CAISPQGEGTDTQYF. CDR3 nucleotide sequence: TGTGCCATCAGTCCCCAGGGGGAGGGCACAGATACGCAGTATTTT. The rearrangement links TRBV10-3 to TRBJ2-3; D might be TRBD1 (7 bases). Germline CDR1 reads ENHRY; CDR2 reads SYGVKD. The CDR3 runs 15 residues. Trimming removed 5 bases from V and 1 base from J, with 13 bases in between.

This clonotype occurred a few times. The gene calls are TRBV7-9 and TRBJ1-1; 10 nucleotides agree with TRBD1. CDR3 length equals 17 residues. After removal of 5 bases from V and 1 base from J, the junction contained 10 bases not matched to a gene. Germline loops: CDR1 SEHNR, CDR2 FQNEAQ (reference sequence). The CDR3 DNA follows: TGTGCCAGCAGCCTAGTTAGGCGACAGGGGGCGAACACTGAAGCTTTCTTT. Its translation: CASSLVRRQGANTEAFF.

V is TRBV4-1 and J is TRBJ2-1, with 10 bases identical to TRBD2. The germline gives CDR1 MGHRA, CDR2 YSYEKL. The CDR3 length is 16 residues. Losses at the gene ends were 0 bases for V and 6 bases for J; bases not matched to a gene: 5. The CDR3 coding sequence is TGCGCCAGCAGCCAAGATTCTAGCGGGGGTTTCAATGAGCAGTTCTTC. It translates to CASSQDSSGGFNEQFF.

This clonotype was detected only a few times. The chain is built from TRBV20-1 and TRBJ2-7; D unresolved. This CDR3 has 13 residues. CDR1 DFQATT and CDR2 SNEGSKA come from the germline V gene (reference sequence). V was clipped by 1 base and J by 0 bases, with 7 bases between them. For the CDR3, the DNA is TGCAGTGCTAGAGTCTTTAGCTCCTACGAGCAGTACTTC. It is translated as CSARVFSSYEQYF.

A few counts support this clonotype. The J gene is TRBJ1-2, the V gene TRBV6-5; the D is unclear. V was pared by 5 bases and J by 0 bases, with 13 bases between. Germline V gives CDR1 MNHEY, CDR2 SVGAGI. This CDR3 is built from 15 residues. In DNA form, the CDR3 reads TGTGCCAGCAGTCACGGACCCGAGGCTAACTATGGCTACACCTTC. Translating gives CASSHGPEANYGYTF.

At least ten counts were recorded for this clonotype. The chain couples TRBV7-8 to TRBJ2-3, with D perhaps given as TRBD1 or TRBD2 (5 bases each). From germline, CDR1 is SGHVS and CDR2 FQNEAQ. CDR3 length equals 16 residues. V lost 1 base, J lost 0 bases, and 11 bases lay in between. CDR3 sequence reads: CASSLGAGSSTDTQYF. DNA of the CDR3: TGTGCCAGCAGCTTAGGGGCAGGGAGTAGCACAGATACGCAGTATTTT.

This clonotype was seen many times. The gene calls are TRBV7-9 and TRBJ1-1; 8 nucleotides match TRBD1. The CDR3 covers 14 residues. Trimming at V came to 3 bases and at J to 6 bases, leaving 6 bases not matched to a gene. Germline V lookup: CDR1 SEHNR, CDR2 FQNEAQ (reference sequence). Written as DNA, the CDR3 is TGTGCCAGCAGCTTCGCGGACAGGGAAGCTGAAGCTTTCTTT. Encoded protein: CASSFADREAEAFF. Full variable domain (missing parts from reference TRBV7-9 and TRBJ1-1): DTGVSQNPRHKITKRGQNVTFRCDPISEHNRLYWYRQTLGQGPEFLTYFQNEAQLEKSRLLSDRFSAERPKGSFSTLEIQRTEQGDSAMYLCASSFADREAEAFFGQGTRLTVV.

In this sample, this clonotype turned up a few times. The CDR3 loop is CASSLKTSDYNEQFF. The CDR3 nucleotides are TGCGCCAGCAGCCTGAAAACTAGCGACTACAATGAGCAGTTCTTC. This chain connects TRBV4-1 to TRBJ2-1, with TRBD2 matching over 7 bases. CDR3 length: 15 residues. Germline-derived CDR1 and CDR2 are MGHRA and YSYEKL. After removal of 4 bases from V and 3 bases from J, the junction contained 6 bases not matched to a gene.

This chain connects TRBV14 to TRBJ2-2; D tentatively reads TRBD1 or TRBD2 (6 bases each). This CDR3 region has 17 residues. The V end lost 2 bases, the J end lost 6 bases, and 19 bases lay between the germline ends. CDR1 SGHDN and CDR2 FVKESK come from the germline V gene. This CDR3 reads CASSQRLLGGHPGELFF. CDR3 sequence (DNA): TGTGCCAGCAGCCAACGACTACTTGGGGGGCATCCCGGGGAGCTGTTTTTT.

This clonotype was found a few times. This chain joins TRBV2 and TRBJ1-6; no clear D. The CDR3 is 16 residues long. Trimming removed 7 bases from V and 0 bases from J, with 13 bases in between. CDR1 is SNHLY and CDR2 is FYNNEI in the germline V gene. The CDR3 DNA is TGTGCCAGCACTGATACGGTGGTCTCCTATAATTCACCCCTCCACTTT. Encoded protein: CASTDTVVSYNSPLHF. The whole variable domain, remainder taken from reference TRBV2 and TRBJ1-6, is EPEVTQTPSHQVTQMGQEVILRCVPISNHLYFYWYRQILGQKVEFLVSFYNNEISEKSEIFDDQFSVERPDGSNFTLKIRSTKLEDSAMYFCASTDTVVSYNSPLHFGNGTRLTVT.

This chain uses TRBV7-9 with TRBJ1-2, with 9 bases identical to TRBD1. Germline values: CDR1 SEHNR, CDR2 FQNEAQ (reference sequence). The CDR3 is 15 residues long. V was clipped by 5 bases and J by 2 bases; unmatched bases: 6. CDR3 in DNA: TGTGCCAGCAGCGGAGGGACAGGGCCCAACTATGGCTACACCTTC. This translates into CASSGGTGPNYGYTF.

This rearrangement joins TRBV4-1 to TRBJ1-4, with unresolved D. CDR1 and CDR2 (germline): MGHRA, YSYEKL. The CDR3 extends over 14 amino acids. V was trimmed by 0 bases and J by 4 bases, leaving 6 bases between them. CDR3 in DNA: TGCGCCAGCAGCCAAGATATCGGTAATGAAAAACTGTTTTTT. This codes for CASSQDIGNEKLFF.

The CDR3 here is CASNKGGGNTEAFF. CDR3 nucleotides: TGTGCCAGCAATAAAGGGGGGGGGAACACTGAAGCTTTCTTT. The J gene is TRBJ1-1, the V gene TRBV6-1; tentative D call: TRBD1 (6 bases). Looked up from germline, CDR1 is MNHNS and CDR2 is SASEGT. V gave up 7 bases and J gave up 1 base, with 13 bases separating them. This CDR3 comprises 14 residues.

The chain carries TRBV6-5 and TRBJ2-5; 7 nucleotides line up with TRBD1. V trimming: 1 base; J trimming: 4 bases; junction bases outside the gene matches: 15. Germline loops: CDR1 MNHEY, CDR2 SVGAGI. This CDR3 has 18 residues. The CDR3 loop is CASSYYYVKGANGETQYF. The CDR3 coding sequence is TGTGCCAGCAGTTACTATTACGTGAAGGGGGCGAATGGAGAGACCCAGTACTTC.

The chain employs TRBV28 and TRBJ1-2; D remains ambiguous. The CDR3 has 14 residues. Trimming pared 6 bases from V and 6 bases from J, leaving 17 bases between. The V gene's germline CDR1 is MDHEN and CDR2 SYDVKM. In DNA, the CDR3 is TGTGCCAGCAGCCCATCCGCGGGGAGTGATGGCTACACCTTC. Residues: CASSPSAGSDGYTF.

V usage is TRBV7-9 and J usage is TRBJ2-1; 11 positions agree with TRBD2. J lost 6 bases, V lost 5 bases, and 9 bases had no gene match. This CDR3 contains 16 residues. The germline gives CDR1 SEHNR, CDR2 FQNEAQ (reference sequence). The CDR3 sequence: CASSDIAGGLGNEQFF. The CDR3 DNA is TGTGCCAGCAGCGACATAGCGGGGGGGCTGGGCAATGAGCAGTTCTTC.

This chain uses TRBV12-3 or TRBV12-4 with TRBJ1-1; D remains unclear. Trimming shortened V by 3 bases and J by 5 bases, and 7 bases separated the two germline ends. CDR3 size: 12 residues. The CDR3 DNA is TGTGCCAGCAGTTTTGACGATACTGAAGCTTTCTTT. Its translation: CASSFDDTEAFF.

The CDR3 is CASSLTGRESTEAFF. CDR3 nucleotides: TGTGCCAGCAGCTTAACGGGCAGGGAGTCCACTGAAGCTTTCTTT. J is TRBJ1-1 and V is TRBV7-3, with D tentatively TRBD1 (5 bases). Germline CDR1 and CDR2: SGHTA and FQGTGA. This CDR3 is 15 amino acids long. The V and J ends lost 0 bases and 4 bases respectively, with 12 bases between them. The variable domain in full, completed from reference TRBV7-3 and TRBJ1-1, reads GAGVSQTPSNKVTEKGKYVELRCDPISGHTALYWYRQSLGQGPEFLIYFQGTGAADDSGLPNDRFFAVRPEGSVSTLKIQRTERGDSAVYLCASSLTGRESTEAFFGQGTRLTVV.

In its sample, this clonotype was seen a few times. The chain employs TRBV4-3 and TRBJ2-3; perhaps TRBD2 as D (5 bases). Germline assignment: CDR1 LGHNA and CDR2 YSLEER. With 1 base removed from V and 3 bases from J, the gap between germline ends came to 11 bases. This CDR3 contains 15 residues. CDR3 sequence: CASSQARAETDTQYF. The CDR3 bases are TGCGCCAGCAGCCAAGCGAGAGCGGAGACAGATACGCAGTATTTT.

The genes are TRBV6-6 and TRBJ1-4, with no clear D. The germline V gene encodes CDR1 MNHNY and CDR2 SVGAGI (reference sequence). With 6 bases removed from V and 0 bases from J, the gap between germline ends came to 17 bases. This CDR3 has 17 residues. CDR3 DNA: TGTGCCAGCAGCCACCGAAAACAGAGGGCAACTAATGAAAAACTGTTTTTT. Amino acids: CASSHRKQRATNEKLFF.

This clonotype was counted between two and nine times. DNA for the CDR3: TGCAGTGCTAGGGGGGCCGGGGGGGGGCCCGCAGAGACCCAGTACTTC. Translated: CSARGAGGGPAETQYF. This chain uses TRBV20-1 with TRBJ2-5; 8 nucleotides align to TRBD2. The CDR3 contains 16 residues. V was pared by 3 bases and J by 4 bases, with 13 bases of the junction left unmatched. CDR1 DFQATT and CDR2 SNEGSKA come from the germline V gene (reference sequence).

The chain uses TRBV7-2 and TRBJ1-3; no definite D call. The V end lost 0 bases, the J end lost 5 bases, and 17 bases lay between the germline ends. The V gene's germline CDR1 is SGHTA and CDR2 FQGNSA. The CDR3 extends over 17 amino acids. The CDR3 region is CASSLALVGFGRNTIYF. In DNA form, the CDR3 reads TGTGCCAGCAGCTTAGCGCTGGTAGGGTTCGGCCGAAACACCATATATTTT.